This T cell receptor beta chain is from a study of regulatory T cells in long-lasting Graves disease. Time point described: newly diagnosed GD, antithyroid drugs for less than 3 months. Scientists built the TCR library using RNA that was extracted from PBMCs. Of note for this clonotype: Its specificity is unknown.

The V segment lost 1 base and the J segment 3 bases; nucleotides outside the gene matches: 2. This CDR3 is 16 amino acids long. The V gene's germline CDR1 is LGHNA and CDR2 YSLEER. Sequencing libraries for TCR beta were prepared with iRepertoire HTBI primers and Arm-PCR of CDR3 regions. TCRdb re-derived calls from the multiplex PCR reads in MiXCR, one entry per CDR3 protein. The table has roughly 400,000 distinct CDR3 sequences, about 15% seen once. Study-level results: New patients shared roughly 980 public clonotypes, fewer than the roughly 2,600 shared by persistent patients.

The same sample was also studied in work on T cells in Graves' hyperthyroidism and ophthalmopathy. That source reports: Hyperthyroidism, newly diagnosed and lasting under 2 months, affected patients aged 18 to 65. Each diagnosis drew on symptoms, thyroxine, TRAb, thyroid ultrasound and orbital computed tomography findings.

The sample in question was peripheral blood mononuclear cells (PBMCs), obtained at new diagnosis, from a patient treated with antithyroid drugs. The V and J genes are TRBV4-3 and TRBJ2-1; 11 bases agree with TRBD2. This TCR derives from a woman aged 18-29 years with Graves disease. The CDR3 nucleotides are TGCGCCAGCAGCCAAGCCGGGACTAGCGGCTACAATGAGCAGTTCTTC. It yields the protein CASSQAGTSGYNEQFF.